These 19 T cell receptor beta chains were all obtained from the same sample, sequenced in a study of technical replicates of blood from a handful of donors. Some clones are missing from TCRdb's copy, which holds only in-frame ones; the method was immunoSEQ multiplex PCR. The sample shows tens of thousands of clones, more than 95% of them seen only once. Sequencing input: T cells isolated from PBMCs. The receptor source for this set is a human donor in good health.

The V gene is TRBV30, the J gene TRBJ1-2; 10 positions agree with TRBD1. The V and J ends lost 0 bases and 9 bases, in that order; junction bases with no gene match: 10. This CDR3 has 15 amino acids. Germline loops: CDR1 GTSNPN, CDR2 SVGIG (reference sequence). The CDR3 nucleotides are TGTGCCTGGAGTGTACTTTTTAGGGACAGGGGTAGCTACACCTTC. It yields the protein CAWSVLFRDRGSYTF.

The genes are TRBV10-1 and TRBJ2-7; 7 nucleotides agree with TRBD1. In germline, CDR1 is WNHNN, CDR2 SYGVQD (reference sequence). The CDR3 totals 13 residues. The ends lost 6 bases at V and 2 bases at J; junction bases unmatched: 4. The CDR3 sequence is CASSSGTAYEQYF. Written as DNA, the CDR3 is TGCGCCAGCAGCTCCGGGACAGCCTACGAGCAGTACTTC.

The chain carries TRBV14 and TRBJ2-6; no reliable D call. In germline, CDR1 is SGHDN, CDR2 FVKESK. Trimming shortened V by 0 bases and J by 0 bases, and 6 bases separated the two germline ends. The CDR3 covers 16 residues. CDR3 amino acids: CASSQEVSSGANVLTF. CDR3 bases: TGTGCCAGCAGCCAAGAGGTTAGCTCTGGGGCCAACGTCCTGACTTTC.

The chain joins TRBV29-1 to TRBJ1-3; D gene ambiguous. The length of the CDR3 is 12 residues. V dropped 4 bases and J dropped 0 bases, with 4 bases sitting between them. In germline, CDR1 is SQVTM, CDR2 ANQGSEA. Here the CDR3 reads CSVGYSGNTIYF. The CDR3 DNA sequence: TGCAGCGTTGGCTACTCTGGAAACACCATATATTTT.

The chain combines TRBV5-1 with TRBJ1-1; no clear D. This CDR3 region has 15 residues. The V end lost 5 bases, the J end lost 2 bases, and 16 bases lay between the germline ends. Germline values: CDR1 SGHRS, CDR2 YFSETQ. The CDR3 is CASRPPTLRNTEAFF. In DNA form, the CDR3 reads TGCGCCAGCAGGCCCCCTACCTTGAGAAACACTGAAGCTTTCTTT.

This clone has just one count. The chain is built from TRBV4-2 and TRBJ2-7; 9 nucleotides align to TRBD1. The CDR3 totals 15 residues. Germline lookup yields CDR1 LGHNA and CDR2 YNFKEQ. V was pared by 2 bases and J by 5 bases, with 7 bases of the junction left unmatched. The CDR3 is CASSQTGTGYNEQYF. The DNA of the CDR3 is TGTGCCAGCAGCCAAACCGGGACAGGGTACAACGAGCAGTACTTC.

The gene calls are TRBV28 and TRBJ1-4; the match to TRBD1 covers 8 bases. The CDR3 sequence is 16 residues long. Germline V CDR1 and CDR2: MDHEN, SYDVKM. V shed 7 bases, J shed 8 bases, and the junction held 15 bases outside the gene matches. In DNA form, the CDR3 reads TGTGCCAGCACCCGTCTTAGGACAGGGATTCCAGAAAAACTGTTTTTT. It is translated as CASTRLRTGIPEKLFF.

The chain is built from TRBV7-2 and TRBJ2-1; 10 positions agree with TRBD2. With V trimmed by 2 bases and J by 9 bases, 7 bases remained unmatched. Germline values: CDR1 SGHTA, CDR2 FQGNSA. This CDR3 contains 15 residues. In nucleotides, the CDR3 is TGTGCCAGCAGCTTACGTCTAGCGGGAGTCCTTGAGCAGTTCTTC. Protein product: CASSLRLAGVLEQFF.

The chain couples TRBV20-1 to TRBJ2-5; no reliable D call. Trimming stripped 7 bases from V and 1 base from J, with 4 bases between. This CDR3 contains 10 residues. Germline CDR1 is DFQATT and CDR2 is SNEGSKA (reference sequence). CDR3 in amino acids: CSGSQETQYF. The CDR3 nucleotides read TGCAGTGGGAGCCAAGAGACCCAGTACTTC.

The chain has TRBV25-1 and TRBJ2-7; 11 bases line up with TRBD1. The CDR3 has 14 amino acids. Germline CDR1 and CDR2: MGHDK and SYGVNS. Trimming cost V 6 bases and J 7 bases; bases outside gene matches: 8. The CDR3 DNA follows: TGTGCCAGCAGGTCTGGGACAGGGGGTTTGGAGCAGTACTTC. Translating gives CASRSGTGGLEQYF.

The chain couples TRBV15 to TRBJ2-7; 7 nucleotides match TRBD2. This CDR3 is 14 amino acids long. Per the germline V gene, CDR1 is LNHNV and CDR2 is YYDKDF (reference sequence). The junction had 8 bases not matched to a gene; V was cut back by 4 bases and J by 5 bases. CDR3 region: CATSNRDYRDEQYF. CDR3 nucleotide sequence: TGTGCCACCAGCAATCGGGACTATCGGGACGAGCAGTACTTC.

The chain links TRBV2 to TRBJ1-5, with D unresolved. The CDR3 consists of 13 residues. V lost 7 bases, J lost 0 bases, and 7 bases lay in between. CDR1 and CDR2 from the germline V gene are SNHLY and FYNNEI. CDR3 nucleotides: TGTGCCAGCAAACGGGATAGCAATCAGCCCCAGCATTTT. It codes for CASKRDSNQPQHF.

V usage is TRBV5-1 and J usage is TRBJ1-1; D call uncertain. Germline V lookup: CDR1 SGHRS, CDR2 YFSETQ. V lost 0 bases and J lost 5, with 17 bases in between. This CDR3 has 16 amino acids. CDR3 bases: TGCGCCAGCAGCTTGGAAACGACACCGATGACGACTGAAGCTTTCTTT. The encoded protein is CASSLETTPMTTEAFF.

V and J are TRBV7-8 and TRBJ2-7; D may be TRBD2 (6 bases). Germline V gives CDR1 SGHVS, CDR2 FQNEAQ. V shed 6 bases and J shed 0 bases, with 18 bases lying between them. The CDR3 is 16 residues long. CDR3 region: CASSFDGSGSSYEQYF. CDR3 DNA sequence: TGTGCCAGCAGTTTTGACGGGAGTGGCAGCTCCTACGAGCAGTACTTC.

This chain links TRBV6-5 with TRBJ2-7, with D perhaps matching TRBD1 (6 bases). Looked up from germline, CDR1 is MNHEY and CDR2 is SVGAGI. V was trimmed by 5 bases and J by 0 bases, leaving 11 bases between them. The CDR3 is 14 amino acids. CDR3 sequence reads: CASSRQVISYEQYF. The CDR3 bases are TGTGCCAGCAGTCGACAGGTTATCTCCTACGAGCAGTACTTC.

This chain links TRBV4-1 with TRBJ1-1; 8 bases line up with TRBD1. V trimming: 0 bases; J trimming: 4 bases; junction bases outside the gene matches: 10. The germline V gene encodes CDR1 MGHRA and CDR2 YSYEKL. The CDR3 covers 17 residues. The chain's CDR3 is CASSQEARGRAATEAFF. In nucleotides, the CDR3 is TGCGCCAGCAGCCAAGAAGCCAGGGGGCGGGCTGCCACTGAAGCTTTCTTT.

For the CDR3, the DNA is TGTGCCAGCAGCTTAGAGGGTTGGGGGGACAGCGGGGAGCTGTTTTTT. Its translation: CASSLEGWGDSGELFF. The chain carries TRBV11-3 and TRBJ2-2; tentative D call: TRBD1 (7 bases). Germline CDR1 is SGHNT and CDR2 is YENEEA. V was trimmed by 0 bases and J by 7 bases, leaving 15 bases between them. The CDR3 totals 16 residues.

Concerning this clone: One end of the junction fails to match germline, which may point to a read error. The genes are TRBV7-7 and TRBJ2-5, with 7 bases fitting TRBD1. There are 13 residues in the CDR3. Germline V lookup: CDR1 SSHAT, CDR2 FNYEAQ (reference sequence). This chain's CDR3 is CASSSDREETQYF. The CDR3 DNA reads as TGTGCTAGCAGCTCTGACAGGGAAGAGACCCAGTACTTC.

The chain has TRBV29-1 and TRBJ2-7; tentative D call: TRBD1 (6 bases). V was clipped by 2 bases and J by 4 bases, with 15 bases between them. The germline CDR1 and CDR2 sequences are SQVTM and ANQGSEA. The CDR3 loop spans 14 amino acids. The CDR3 loop is CSVETERTVYEQYF. The CDR3 DNA is TGCAGCGTTGAAACCGAGAGGACAGTGTACGAGCAGTACTTC.